Listed below are T cell receptor beta chains from one sample, sequenced in a study of blood T cell repertoires in COVID-19. The method was immunoSEQ multiplex PCR; TCRdb's version includes in-frame clones alone and lacks a portion of them. The sample holds some 200,000 clones, 86% seen once. Sequenced input: peripheral blood. All receptors derive from a woman between 45 and 65 years old with acute or convalescent COVID-19. Each CDR3 is given with its conserved first and last residue. D genes are given only for firm matches. Size values are once, few and many counts, or a class for expanded clones, and some rows have none.

v_call	j_call	d_call	cdr3_length	clone_size	cdr3_nt	cdr3_aa
TRBV5-5	TRBJ2-5	TRBD1	14	NA	TGTGCCAGCAGTCCAACAGGGGGCGCGGAGACCCAGTACTTC	CASSPTGGAETQYF
TRBV6-5	TRBJ2-3	TRBD2	16	NA	TGTGCCAGCAGTTATCGGCTAGCGGGAGTCGGAGATACGCAGTATTTT	CASSYRLAGVGDTQYF
TRBV27	TRBJ1-5	TRBD1	14	NA	TGTGCCAGCAGTTTGAAGGGGGCCAATCAGCCCCAGCATTTT	CASSLKGANQPQHF
TRBV14	TRBJ1-2	NA	13	NA	TGTGCCAGCAGTTACGGGACACCCTATGGCTACACCTTC	CASSYGTPYGYTF
TRBV30	TRBJ1-2	NA	15	NA	TGTGCCTGGACCTCGGGGGGTACCGGAGGCTATGGCTACACCTTC	CAWTSGGTGGYGYTF
TRBV9	TRBJ2-5	NA	15	NA	TGTGCCAGCAGCGTCCGCGGGGGCAACCAAGAGACCCAGTACTTC	CASSVRGGNQETQYF
TRBV27	TRBJ1-2	TRBD1	16	NA	TGTGCCAGCAGGGGACAGGGTGGTTCGGGCAACTTTGGCTACACCTTC	CASRGQGGSGNFGYTF
TRBV4-2	TRBJ2-6	NA	16	NA	TGTGCCAGCAGCCCGAACAGGGTTAGTGGGGCCAACGTCCTGACTTTC	CASSPNRVSGANVLTF
TRBV28	TRBJ2-5	NA	16	NA	TGTGCCAGCAGTTTAGGATTCGTGGACTTCCAAGAGACCCAGTACTTC	CASSLGFVDFQETQYF
TRBV19	TRBJ1-4	TRBD1	14	NA	TGTGCCAGTAGCGACAGGGCGATTCGGGAAAAACTGTTTTTT	CASSDRAIREKLFF
TRBV23-1	TRBJ2-3	NA	16	NA	TGCGCCAGCAGCCCCCGAGGCAGTACGAGCACAGATACGCAGTATTTT	CASSPRGSTSTDTQYF
TRBV24-1	TRBJ1-1	NA	11	NA	TGTGCCACCAGTGGAGGGTATGAAGCTTTCTTT	CATSGGYEAFF
TRBV6-4	TRBJ2-5	NA	19	NA	TGTGCCAGCAGTGAATGTTTCGAGGTGCAGGGGGGATGGTGGGAGACCCAGTACTTC	CASSECFEVQGGWWETQYF
TRBV5-1	TRBJ2-7	NA	12	NA	TGCGCCAGCAGCCGGACAGCCTACGAGCAGTACTTC	CASSRTAYEQYF
TRBV5-4	TRBJ1-5	NA	15	NA	TGTGCCAGCAGCTTGGACCCAGGGGGCAATCAGCCCCAGCATTTT	CASSLDPGGNQPQHF
TRBV10-3	TRBJ2-2	TRBD1	13	NA	TGTGCCACCGGGGACAGAAACACCGGGGAGCTGTTTTTT	CATGDRNTGELFF
TRBV7-2	TRBJ1-4	NA	15	NA	TGTGCCAGCAGCCCTGCCGGAACCAAGGGGGAAAAACTGTTTTTT	CASSPAGTKGEKLFF
TRBV21-1	TRBJ1-1	NA	18	NA	TGTGCCAGCAGCAGGGGGGCCCTCCGGGACAGCAGTAACACTGAAGCTTTCTTT	CASSRGALRDSSNTEAFF
TRBV5-6	TRBJ2-7	NA	15	few	TGTGCCAGCAGCTTGGTCGTATTTGGGGGGTTCGAGCAGTACTTC	CASSLVVFGGFEQYF
TRBV11-3	TRBJ2-7	TRBD2	13	NA	TGTGCCAGCAGGGGGACTAGCCGCGGCGAGCAGTACTTC	CASRGTSRGEQYF
TRBV2	TRBJ2-1	TRBD2	14	NA	TGTGCCACCCCGACTAGCGGGAGCAACAATGAGCAGTTCTTC	CATPTSGSNNEQFF